The text below deals with one T cell receptor beta chain. This entry belongs to a study of graft-versus-host responses after intestinal transplantation. Turning to the study itself: Recipients across the board were started on anti-thymocyte globulin induction, then kept on tacrolimus and steroids for roughly 3 years.

The V end was cut by 6 bases, the J end by 0 bases, with 10 bases between. The CDR3 loop spans 14 amino acids. The germline CDR1 and CDR2 sequences are SGDLS and YYNGEE. Only in-frame clones appear in the TCRdb table, and some are missing; sequencing was by immunoSEQ multiplex PCR. Seen here are 15,000 to 20,000 clones, about 80% observed once, and the top ten hold roughly 2%. The TCR was taken from a human patient who received an intestinal transplant, so some T cells may come from the graft donor. The sequenced sample was PBMCs, obtained 14 days after transplant. This chain links TRBV9 with TRBJ1-3; no clear D gene. CDR3 DNA: TGTGCCAGCACCAAACAGAGCTCTGGAAACACCATATATTTT. This encodes CASTKQSSGNTIYF. Using reference TRBV9 and TRBJ1-3 for the parts outside the CDR3, the full variable domain is DSGVTQTPKHLITATGQRVTLRCSPRSGDLSVYWYQQSLDQGLQFLIQYYNGEERAKGNILERFSAQQFPDLHSELNLSSLELGDSALYFCASTKQSSGNTIYFGEGSWLTVV.